One and the same sample provided the 14 T cell receptor beta chains below, sequenced in a study of T cells after yellow fever vaccination. One entry per CDR3 protein results from TCRdb running MiXCR on the 5' RACE reads. The data contain around 300,000 distinct CDR3 sequences, over 3.5% of them singletons. The source material was PBMCs, sampled 15 days after the yellow fever booster vaccination. These receptors were obtained from a man aged 18 to 35 who received the YFV17D yellow fever vaccine.

Many counts were recorded for this clonotype. This chain uses TRBV5-1 with TRBJ2-3; TRBD2 matches 8 bases. From germline, CDR1 is SGHRS and CDR2 YFSETQ. V was clipped by 4 bases and J by 1 base; unmatched bases: 8. CDR3 length equals 16 residues. Written as DNA, the CDR3 is TGCGCCAGCAGCCTCACATTTAGCGGGGGCACAGATACGCAGTATTTT. Translated, it gives CASSLTFSGGTDTQYF. Full variable domain (rest looked up from reference TRBV5-1 and TRBJ2-3): KAGVTQTPRYLIKTRGQQVTLSCSPISGHRSVSWYQQTPGQGLQFLFEYFSETQRNKGNFPGRFSGRQFSNSRSEMNVSTLELGDSALYLCASSLTFSGGTDTQYFGPGTRLTVL.

At least ten counts were recorded for this clonotype. The chain employs TRBV20-1 and TRBJ2-3; tentatively, D is TRBD2 (7 bases). This CDR3 has 16 residues. V was shortened by 6 bases and J by 0 bases, with 19 bases between the two germline ends. Germline V gives CDR1 DFQATT, CDR2 SNEGSKA (reference sequence). Here the CDR3 reads CSAPGLGGASTDTQYF. CDR3 coding DNA: TGCAGTGCGCCGGGCTTGGGGGGGGCTAGCACAGATACGCAGTATTTT.

The chain uses TRBV7-2 and TRBJ2-2, with TRBD2 identical over 13 bases. The CDR3 has 17 amino acids. CDR1 SGHTA and CDR2 FQGNSA come from the germline V gene. The trim removed 3 bases at V and 5 bases at J, leaving 6 bases unmatched. The CDR3 DNA sequence: TGTGCCAGCAGCTTCGGACTAGCGGGGGTTCGGACCGGGGAGCTGTTTTTT. Protein product: CASSFGLAGVRTGELFF.

This clonotype was detected ten times or more. This chain connects TRBV5-6 to TRBJ2-2; no reliable D call. With 4 bases removed from V and 0 bases from J, the gap between germline ends came to 10 bases. The germline V gene encodes CDR1 SGHDT and CDR2 YYEEEE. The length of the CDR3 is 15 residues. CDR3 nucleotides: TGTGCCAGCAGCCACCCCAGGACGAACACCGGGGAGCTGTTTTTT. Protein: CASSHPRTNTGELFF.

V is TRBV20-1 and J is TRBJ2-7, with a weak D call TRBD2 (5 bases). The V end lost 4 bases, the J end lost 4 bases, and 8 bases lay between the germline ends. CDR3 length: 11 residues. CDR1 and CDR2 (germline): DFQATT, SNEGSKA (reference sequence). The CDR3: CSAKDWYEQYF. DNA of the CDR3: TGCAGTGCTAAGGACTGGTACGAGCAGTACTTC.

This clonotype showed up many times. The chain joins TRBV20-1 to TRBJ2-3; 8 bases line up with TRBD2. This CDR3 comprises 12 residues. Germline lookup yields CDR1 DFQATT and CDR2 SNEGSKA (reference sequence). Trimming cost V 5 bases and J 4 bases; bases outside gene matches: 2. CDR3 residues: CSARTSSDTQYF. As DNA, the CDR3 is TGCAGTGCTCGGACTAGCTCAGATACGCAGTATTTT.

The chain links TRBV7-9 to TRBJ2-1, with 9 bases that match TRBD2. The CDR3 has 14 residues. Germline CDR1 reads SEHNR; CDR2 reads FQNEAQ (reference sequence). V dropped 4 bases and J dropped 3; count of bases not matched to a gene: 1. In DNA, the CDR3 is TGTGCCAGCAGCTCTAGCGGGGACTACAATGAGCAGTTCTTC. Translated: CASSSSGDYNEQFF.

This clonotype was counted a few times. The chain is built from TRBV10-3 and TRBJ2-3, with 9 bases lining up with TRBD2. The CDR3 contains 13 residues. V lost 11 bases to trimming and J lost 3 bases; unmatched junction nucleotides: 6. Germline V gene lookup returns CDR1 ENHRY and CDR2 SYGVKD. The CDR3 sequence is CAATGLATDTQYF. The CDR3 DNA reads as TGTGCCGCAACGGGACTAGCAACAGATACGCAGTATTTT.

This chain joins TRBV6-5 and TRBJ2-3; D possibly uses TRBD1 or TRBD2 (5 bases each). The germline V and J ends were trimmed by 0 bases and 5 bases, with 9 bases remaining between them. CDR1 is MNHEY and CDR2 is SVGAGI in the germline V gene. The CDR3 is 14 amino acids. The CDR3 DNA follows: TGTGCCAGCAGTTACTCGTCGGGGCAAGATACGCAGTATTTT. Residues: CASSYSSGQDTQYF.

This chain uses TRBV5-6 with TRBJ2-5; 7 bases match TRBD1. The CDR3 consists of 14 residues. From germline, CDR1 is SGHDT and CDR2 YYEEEE. The ends lost 4 bases at V and 5 bases at J; junction bases unmatched: 8. The CDR3 loop is CASSTTGLGETQYF. DNA of the CDR3: TGTGCCAGCAGCACGACAGGGCTGGGGGAGACCCAGTACTTC.

This clonotype turned up a few times. The genes are TRBV24-1 and TRBJ2-6; possibly TRBD1 or TRBD2 for D (5 bases each). The V and J ends lost 6 bases and 4 bases respectively, with 18 bases between them. The CDR3 is made up of 17 amino acids. The V gene's germline CDR1 is KGHDR and CDR2 SFDVKD. The CDR3 region has the DNA TGTGCCACCAGTACCGGGACGCACGCCTCCGGGGCCAACGTCCTGACTTTC. Protein: CATSTGTHASGANVLTF.

The rearrangement uses TRBV28 and TRBJ1-5, with D tentatively TRBD1 (5 bases). Germline lookup yields CDR1 MDHEN and CDR2 SYDVKM. CDR3 size: 14 residues. With 3 bases removed from V and 6 bases from J, the gap between germline ends came to 12 bases. The CDR3 loop reads CASSLGGFVQPQHF. The CDR3 DNA follows: TGTGCCAGCAGTTTGGGGGGTTTTGTTCAGCCCCAGCATTTT.

This clonotype was counted at least ten times. V and J are TRBV2 and TRBJ1-2; D perhaps matches TRBD1 (5 bases). Germline CDR1 and CDR2: SNHLY and FYNNEI. V shed 4 bases and J shed 4 bases, with 16 bases lying between them. This CDR3 comprises 15 residues. The CDR3, as DNA: TGTGCCAGCAGTGTTCGCAGGGAATCTCCCTATGGCTACACCTTC. Amino acid sequence: CASSVRRESPYGYTF.

In this sample, this clonotype turned up many times. The chain is built from TRBV10-3 and TRBJ2-1; the match to TRBD1 covers 7 bases. Germline V CDR1 and CDR2: ENHRY, SYGVKD. The CDR3 loop spans 15 amino acids. The junction had 5 bases not matched to a gene; V was cut back by 3 bases and J by 3 bases. The CDR3: CAISDPGQFYNEQFF. The CDR3 DNA sequence: TGTGCCATCAGTGATCCGGGACAGTTCTACAATGAGCAGTTCTTC.